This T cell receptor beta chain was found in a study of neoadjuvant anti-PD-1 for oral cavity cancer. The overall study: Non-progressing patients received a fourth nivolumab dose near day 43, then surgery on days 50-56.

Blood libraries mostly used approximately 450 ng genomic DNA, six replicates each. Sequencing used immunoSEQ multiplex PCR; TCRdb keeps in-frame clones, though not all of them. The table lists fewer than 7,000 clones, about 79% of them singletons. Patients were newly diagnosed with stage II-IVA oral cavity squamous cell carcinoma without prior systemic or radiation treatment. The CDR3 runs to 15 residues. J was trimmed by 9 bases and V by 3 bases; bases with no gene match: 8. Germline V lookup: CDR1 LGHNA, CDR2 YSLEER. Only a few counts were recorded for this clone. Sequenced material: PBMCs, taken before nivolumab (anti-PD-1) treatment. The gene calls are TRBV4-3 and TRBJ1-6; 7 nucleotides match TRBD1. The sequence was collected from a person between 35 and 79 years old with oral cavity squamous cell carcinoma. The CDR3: CASSQSRTGISPLHF. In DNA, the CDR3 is TGCGCCAGCAGCCAGTCCCGGACAGGCATTTCACCCCTCCACTTT.